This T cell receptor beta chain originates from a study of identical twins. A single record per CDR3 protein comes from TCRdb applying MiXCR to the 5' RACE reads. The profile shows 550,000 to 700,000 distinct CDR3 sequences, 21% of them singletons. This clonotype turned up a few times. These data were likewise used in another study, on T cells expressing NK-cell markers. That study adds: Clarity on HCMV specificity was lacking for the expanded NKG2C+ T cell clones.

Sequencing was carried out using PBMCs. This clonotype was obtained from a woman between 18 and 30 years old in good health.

CDR3 residues: CASSLSGAGNTEAFF. The DNA for the CDR3 is TGTGCCAGCAGCTTATCGGGGGCGGGGAACACTGAAGCTTTCTTT. The V and J genes are TRBV7-3 and TRBJ1-1; D might be TRBD1 (6 bases). The CDR3 spans 15 residues. Trimming took off 2 bases at V and 1 base at J, with 11 bases between the two ends. Germline-derived CDR1 and CDR2 are SGHTA and FQGTGA.